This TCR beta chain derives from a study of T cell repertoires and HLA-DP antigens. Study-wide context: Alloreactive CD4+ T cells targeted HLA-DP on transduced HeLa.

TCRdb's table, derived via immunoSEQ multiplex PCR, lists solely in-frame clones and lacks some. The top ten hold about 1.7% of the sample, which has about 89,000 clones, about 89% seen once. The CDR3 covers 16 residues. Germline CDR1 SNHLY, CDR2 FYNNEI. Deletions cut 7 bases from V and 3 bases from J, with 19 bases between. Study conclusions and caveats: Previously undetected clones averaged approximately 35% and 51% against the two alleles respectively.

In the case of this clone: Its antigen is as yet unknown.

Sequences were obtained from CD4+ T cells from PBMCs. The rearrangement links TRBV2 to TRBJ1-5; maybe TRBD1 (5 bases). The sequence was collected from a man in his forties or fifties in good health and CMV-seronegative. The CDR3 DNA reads TGTGCCAGCACCAACGGTGCAGGGTTCACCAATCAGCCCCAGCATTTT. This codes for CASTNGAGFTNQPQHF.